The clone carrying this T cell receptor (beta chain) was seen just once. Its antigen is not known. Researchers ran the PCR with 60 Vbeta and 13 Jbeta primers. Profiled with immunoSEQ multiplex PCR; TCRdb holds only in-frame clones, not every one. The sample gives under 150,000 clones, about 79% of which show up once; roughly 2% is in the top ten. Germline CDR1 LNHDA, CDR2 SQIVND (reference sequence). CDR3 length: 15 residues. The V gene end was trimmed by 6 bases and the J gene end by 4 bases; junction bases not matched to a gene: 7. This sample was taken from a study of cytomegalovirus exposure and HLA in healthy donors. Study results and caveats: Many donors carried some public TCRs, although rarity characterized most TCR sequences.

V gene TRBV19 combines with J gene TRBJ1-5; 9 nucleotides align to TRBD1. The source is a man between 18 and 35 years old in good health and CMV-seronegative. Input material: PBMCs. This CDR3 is CASRAPGQGNQPQHF. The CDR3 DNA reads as TGTGCCAGTAGGGCACCGGGACAGGGTAATCAGCCCCAGCATTTT.